This entry lists 15 T cell receptor beta chains sequenced from one sample in a study of T cell responses to AZD1222 COVID-19 vaccine. Assay used: immunoSEQ multiplex PCR; TCRdb lists only in-frame clones, some missing. The sample shows about 96,000 clones, 70% to 90% of them seen only once. Sequences were derived from peripheral blood, sampled on day 0 of AZD1222 vaccination. These receptors all come from an adult in good health.

The count of this clone is one. V is TRBV12-5 and J is TRBJ2-5; 9 bases are shared with TRBD1. J gave up 4 bases and V 3 bases, and 12 bases lay outside the gene matches. CDR3 length: 17 amino acids. CDR1 is LGHNT and CDR2 is FRNRAP in the germline V gene. CDR3 residues: CASGLYYQGQGGETQYF. The CDR3 DNA reads as TGTGCTAGTGGTTTATACTACCAGGGACAGGGCGGAGAGACCCAGTACTTC.

In its sample, this clone was seen once. CDR3 residues: CASSPTGQGYEQYF. CDR3 nucleotides: TGTGCCAGCTCACCAACCGGGCAAGGCTACGAGCAGTACTTC. The chain has TRBV18 and TRBJ2-7; D gene uncertain. The CDR3 runs to 14 residues. Germline V CDR1 and CDR2: KGHSH, LQKENI. Trimming cost V 2 bases and J 3 bases, with 11 bases left between them.

The chain recombines TRBV18 with TRBJ1-2; D unclear. The germline gives CDR1 KGHSH, CDR2 LQKENI. The V gene lost 2 bases and the J gene lost 1 base, with 14 bases spanning the gap. The CDR3 length is 16 residues. The CDR3: CASSPSPRGINYGYTF. In DNA form, the CDR3 reads TGTGCCAGCTCACCATCCCCCAGAGGGATTAACTATGGCTACACCTTC.

The chain links TRBV30 to TRBJ2-5; no clear D gene. The CDR3 is made up of 13 amino acids. Germline V gene sequence: CDR1 GTSNPN, CDR2 SVGIG (reference sequence). V was trimmed by 0 bases and J by 2 bases, leaving 7 bases between them. The CDR3 bases are TGTGCCTGGAGTGTCCAGGCTCAAGAGACCCAGTACTTC. Amino acid sequence: CAWSVQAQETQYF.

Details on this clone: The sample holds other DNA sequences that translate to the same CDR3. The chain combines TRBV18 with TRBJ2-5, with a tentative D call TRBD1 (6 bases). V gave up 0 bases and J gave up 5 bases, with 7 bases separating them. The CDR3 runs to 13 residues. Germline loops: CDR1 KGHSH, CDR2 LQKENI. The DNA of the CDR3 is TGTGCCAGCTCACCACCAGGGGGTGAGACCCAGTACTTC. Translated: CASSPPGGETQYF.

The chain couples TRBV6-5 to TRBJ1-6; D not certain. CDR1 MNHEY and CDR2 SVGAGI come from the germline V gene. The CDR3 loop spans 12 amino acids. V lost 5 bases to trimming and J lost 6 bases, with 5 bases between them. For the CDR3, the DNA is TGTGCCAGCAGTCGACCTAATTCACCCCTCCACTTT. This sequence encodes CASSRPNSPLHF.

This chain links TRBV30 with TRBJ1-2; TRBD1 might be the D (5 bases). Trimming took 2 bases from V and 8 from J, leaving 12 bases between them. This CDR3 region has 12 residues. Germline CDR1 reads GTSNPN; CDR2 reads SVGIG (reference sequence). The CDR3 coding sequence is TGTGCCTGGAGTCCGGGGGGTGGCGGCTACACCTTC. This sequence encodes CAWSPGGGGYTF.

This clone was seen a single time. V is TRBV2 and J is TRBJ1-3; D gene ambiguous. Looked up from germline, CDR1 is SNHLY and CDR2 is FYNNEI. This CDR3 comprises 16 residues. Trimming took off 5 bases at V and 9 bases at J, with 23 bases between the two ends. CDR3 nucleotides: TGTGCCAGCAGTCTAATGAACCAAGACCTCAGAGGCACCATATATTTT. Protein sequence: CASSLMNQDLRGTIYF.

V gene TRBV5-6 combines with J gene TRBJ1-4; D perhaps matches TRBD1 (5 bases). CDR1 is SGHDT, CDR2 YYEEEE, per germline. Between the trimmed V and J ends, which lost 4 bases and 8 bases, there was a span of 12 bases. The CDR3 has 13 residues. The CDR3 sequence is CASSQTGVEKLFF. CDR3 nucleotide sequence: TGTGCCAGCAGCCAAACGGGGGTCGAAAAACTGTTTTTT. Together with reference TRBV5-6 and TRBJ1-4, the CDR3 gives the full variable domain: DAGVTQSPTHLIKTRGQQVTLRCSPKSGHDTVSWYQQALGQGPQFIFQYYEEEERQRGNFPDRFSGHQFPNYSSELNVNALLLGDSALYLCASSQTGVEKLFFGSGTQLSVL.

Only one count was recorded for this clone. The chain uses TRBV6-6 and TRBJ1-3; maybe TRBD1 (5 bases). Germline values: CDR1 MNHNY, CDR2 SVGAGI (reference sequence). V dropped 6 bases and J dropped 5 bases, with 11 bases sitting between them. The CDR3 covers 13 residues. CDR3 sequence reads: CASSGSGRNTIYF. CDR3 nucleotides: TGTGCCAGCAGCGGGTCAGGGAGAAACACCATATATTTT.

The genes are TRBV5-4 and TRBJ1-2; a possible D gene is TRBD1 (6 bases). CDR1 SGHNT and CDR2 YYREEE come from the germline V gene (reference sequence). The CDR3 sequence is 15 residues long. V lost 3 bases and J 2 bases, leaving 14 bases between the germline ends. CDR3 in amino acids: CASSSDGTSNYGYTF. The CDR3, as DNA: TGTGCCAGCAGCTCGGATGGGACATCGAACTATGGCTACACCTTC.

This clone has just one count. The chain is built from TRBV7-2 and TRBJ1-3; no definite D call. The germline V gene has CDR1 SGHTA and CDR2 FQGNSA. V was trimmed by 5 bases and J by 1 base, leaving 12 bases between them. CDR3 length: 15 residues. The CDR3 DNA follows: TGTGCCAGCAGCCACGGAGTTGGGTCTGGAAACACCATATATTTT. Protein product: CASSHGVGSGNTIYF.

Worth noting for this clone: Other DNA sequences within the sample encode an identical CDR3. The chain employs TRBV7-9 and TRBJ2-3, with no clear D. V gave up 1 base and J gave up 1 base, with 3 bases separating them. The length of the CDR3 is 13 residues. CDR1 and CDR2 (germline): SEHNR, FQNEAQ (reference sequence). The CDR3 region is CASSLGGTDTQYF. CDR3 nucleotides: TGTGCCAGCAGCTTAGGGGGCACAGATACGCAGTATTTT.

This chain uses TRBV7-3 with TRBJ1-2, with TRBD1 as a possible D gene (5 bases). Germline CDR1 is SGHTA and CDR2 is FQGTGA. V lost 5 bases, J lost 8 bases, and 15 bases lay in between. The CDR3 runs 13 residues. The CDR3 region is CASSEREGLGYTF. The CDR3 nucleotides read TGTGCCAGCAGCGAAAGGGAGGGGTTGGGCTACACCTTC.

V is TRBV27 and J is TRBJ2-2; 10 bases map to TRBD2. V trimming: 8 bases; J trimming: 0 bases; junction bases outside the gene matches: 6. Germline CDR1 and CDR2: MNHEY and SMNVEV (reference sequence). The CDR3 is 16 residues long. CDR3 protein: CASHIAGGPNTGELFF. The CDR3 DNA reads as TGTGCCAGCCATATAGCGGGGGGACCGAACACCGGGGAGCTGTTTTTT.